This record looks at one T cell receptor beta chain sequence and its context. The sample belongs to a study of T-cell reconstitution after alpha-beta-depleted transplantation in children. Researchers prepared the TCRbeta library using unique molecular identifiers, the study reports. TCRdb processed the PCR reads anew with MiXCR; each CDR3 protein has one entry. Among 500,000 to 600,000 distinct CDR3 sequences, around 18% were seen once, and the ten largest hold less than 4%. CDR3 length equals 19 residues. The germline V gene encodes CDR1 SEHNR and CDR2 FQNEAQ (reference sequence). Trimming removed 4 bases at V and 7 bases at J, with 31 bases between.

The chain joins TRBV7-9 to TRBJ1-1, with a possible D match to TRBD1 (6 bases). This receptor was taken from a human donor who donated a stem cell graft to a child with acute lymphoblastic leukemia. This specimen consisted of PBMCs from the stem cell graft donor, obtained from the stem cell graft. CDR3 sequence reads: CASSSLEFSGGRNHFEAFF. The CDR3 DNA is TGTGCCAGCAGCTCCTTAGAATTCAGCGGGGGCCGGAATCATTTTGAAGCTTTCTTT.